The entry that follows covers one T cell receptor beta chain sequence. Germline CDR1 and CDR2: MNHEY and SVGAGI. This CDR3 region has 15 residues. Deletions cut 6 bases from V and 3 bases from J, with 17 bases between. This entry comes from a study of radiotherapy plus CTLA-4 blockade in lung cancer. Here immunoSEQ multiplex PCR was the method, and the copy in TCRdb shows in-frame clones only, minus some. The sample lists about 97,000 clones, around 74% occurring once. The rearrangement links TRBV6-5 to TRBJ1-2, with D perhaps matching TRBD1 (5 bases). The sample here was peripheral blood, taken from a patient treated with radiotherapy plus ipilimumab. The receptor comes from a human donor with non-small cell lung cancer who had a partial response to radiotherapy plus ipilimumab. Some clones in this sample may be carry-over from other donors' samples. The CDR3 protein is CASSLFYPGYYGYTF. The CDR3 nucleotides read TGTGCCAGCAGCCTCTTCTATCCAGGGTACTATGGCTACACCTTC.